The next 4 T cell receptor beta chains were all read from a single sample in a study of long-term antiretroviral therapy in people with HIV. With survey level as its setting, the immunoSEQ assay was v3.0. Profiling relied on immunoSEQ multiplex PCR, and the TCRdb table lists in-frame clones only, not all of them. The sample has fewer than 25,000 clones; 81% are singletons. The material was unsorted PBMCs, obtained at the start of antiretroviral therapy, before treatment. All receptors come from a woman between 18 and 30 years old with HIV.

The CDR3 DNA follows: TGCGCCAGCAGCCAAGATGGTGGGTGGTCCTACGAGCAGTACTTC. Its protein is CASSQDGGWSYEQYF. This rearrangement joins TRBV4-3 to TRBJ2-7; D unresolved. This CDR3 comprises 15 residues. Germline loops: CDR1 LGHNA, CDR2 YSLEER. Trimming removed 0 bases from V and 1 base from J, with 10 bases in between.

The chain recombines TRBV18 with TRBJ1-2, with D possibly TRBD1 on 6 matching bases. Germline V gene data show CDR1 as KGHSH and CDR2 as LQKENI. The germline V and J ends were trimmed by 6 bases and 8 bases, with 25 bases remaining between them. The CDR3 contains 16 residues. CDR3 region: CASSPEPKEGVAGYTF. For the CDR3, the DNA is TGTGCCAGCTCGCCTGAGCCCAAAGAGGGGGTTGCGGGCTACACCTTC.

This clone was observed a handful of times. The chain combines TRBV7-9 with TRBJ1-2; no clear D. V was cut by 5 bases and J by 5 bases, with 12 bases left in between. The CDR3 totals 13 residues. Germline CDR1 and CDR2: SEHNR and FQNEAQ (reference sequence). The CDR3 sequence is CASSRVSLYGYTF. DNA of the CDR3: TGTGCCAGCAGCCGGGTCTCTCTTTATGGCTACACCTTC.

V and J are TRBV30 and TRBJ2-5, with D uncertain. Germline V gene data show CDR1 as GTSNPN and CDR2 as SVGIG (reference sequence). V lost 0 bases and J 5 bases, leaving 7 bases between the germline ends. CDR3 length: 12 residues. The DNA for the CDR3 is TGTGCCTGGAGTGTATCTGGGGAGACCCAGTACTTC. Translation gives CAWSVSGETQYF.